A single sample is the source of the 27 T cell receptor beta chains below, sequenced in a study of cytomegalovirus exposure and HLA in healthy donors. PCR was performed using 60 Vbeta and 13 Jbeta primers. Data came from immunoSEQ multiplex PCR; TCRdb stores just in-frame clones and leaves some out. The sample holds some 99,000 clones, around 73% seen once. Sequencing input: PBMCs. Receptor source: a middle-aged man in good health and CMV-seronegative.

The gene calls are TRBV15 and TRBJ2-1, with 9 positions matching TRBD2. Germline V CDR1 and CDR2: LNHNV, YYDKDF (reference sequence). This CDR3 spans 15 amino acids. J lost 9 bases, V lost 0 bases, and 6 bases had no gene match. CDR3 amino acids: CATSRDQRGAGEQFF. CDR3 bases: TGTGCCACCAGCAGAGATCAGCGGGGGGCGGGTGAGCAGTTCTTC.

The CDR3 sequence is CASSVVAGLVNNEQFF. The CDR3 coding sequence is TGTGCCAGCAGCGTAGTTGCGGGACTAGTTAACAATGAGCAGTTCTTC. The chain employs TRBV9 and TRBJ2-1, with 8 bases lining up with TRBD2. CDR3 length: 16 amino acids. J lost 5 bases, V lost 0 bases, and 7 bases had no gene match. Germline V gene lookup returns CDR1 SGDLS and CDR2 YYNGEE. The full variable domain, with the rest looked up from reference TRBV9 and TRBJ2-1, is DSGVTQTPKHLITATGQRVTLRCSPRSGDLSVYWYQQSLDQGLQFLIQYYNGEERAKGNILERFSAQQFPDLHSELNLSSLELGDSALYFCASSVVAGLVNNEQFFGPGTRLTVL.

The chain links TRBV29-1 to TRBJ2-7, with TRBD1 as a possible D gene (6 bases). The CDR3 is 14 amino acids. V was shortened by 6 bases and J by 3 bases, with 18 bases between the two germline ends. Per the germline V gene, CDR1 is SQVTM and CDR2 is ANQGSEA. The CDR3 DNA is TGCAGCGTAATAGGATCGGACAGATTCTACGAGCAGTACTTC. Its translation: CSVIGSDRFYEQYF.

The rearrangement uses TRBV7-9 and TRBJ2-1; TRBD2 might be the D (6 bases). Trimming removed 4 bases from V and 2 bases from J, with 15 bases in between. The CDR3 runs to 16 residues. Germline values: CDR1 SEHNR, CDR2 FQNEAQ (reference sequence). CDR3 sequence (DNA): TGTGCCAGCAGCTCCCCGCGGAGGGCCACCTACAATGAGCAGTTCTTC. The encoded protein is CASSSPRRATYNEQFF.

CDR3 amino acids: CASSIRAGEQYF. The CDR3 DNA is TGTGCCAGCAGTATCCGAGCAGGGGAGCAGTACTTC. This chain connects TRBV28 to TRBJ2-7; D is possibly TRBD1 (5 bases). V was clipped by 5 bases and J by 7 bases, with 12 bases between them. The CDR3 is 12 residues long. Germline lookup yields CDR1 MDHEN and CDR2 SYDVKM.

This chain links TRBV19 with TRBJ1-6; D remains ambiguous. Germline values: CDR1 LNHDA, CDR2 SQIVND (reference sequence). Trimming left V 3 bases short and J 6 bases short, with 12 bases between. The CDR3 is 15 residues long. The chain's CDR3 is CASSIPSEPNSPLHF. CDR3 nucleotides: TGTGCCAGTAGTATTCCCAGCGAACCTAATTCACCCCTCCACTTT.

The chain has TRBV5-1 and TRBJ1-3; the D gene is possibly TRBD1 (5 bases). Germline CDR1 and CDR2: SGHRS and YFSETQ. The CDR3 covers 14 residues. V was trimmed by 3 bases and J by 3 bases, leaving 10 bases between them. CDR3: CASSSEGLGNTIYF. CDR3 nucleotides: TGCGCCAGCAGCTCCGAGGGACTTGGAAACACCATATATTTT.

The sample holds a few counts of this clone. The CDR3, as DNA: TGTGCCAGCAGCAGGGACTTAGACAATGAGCAGTTCTTC. Residues: CASSRDLDNEQFF. The chain links TRBV7-2 to TRBJ2-1; D is perhaps TRBD2 (6 bases). The CDR3 contains 13 residues. V dropped 5 bases and J dropped 5 bases, with 10 bases sitting between them. Germline-derived CDR1 and CDR2 are SGHTA and FQGNSA. Full variable domain (remainder filled in from reference TRBV7-2 and TRBJ2-1): GAGVSQSPSNKVTEKGKDVELRCDPISGHTALYWYRQSLGQGLEFLIYFQGNSAPDKSGLPSDRFSAERTGGSVSTLTIQRTQQEDSAVYLCASSRDLDNEQFFGPGTRLTVL.

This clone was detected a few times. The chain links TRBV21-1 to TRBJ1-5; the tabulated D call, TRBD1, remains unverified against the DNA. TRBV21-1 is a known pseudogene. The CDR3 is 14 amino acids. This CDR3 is CASSPGQGVQPQHF. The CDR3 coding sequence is TGTGCCAGCAGCCCCGGACAGGGCGTTCAGCCCCAGCATTTT.

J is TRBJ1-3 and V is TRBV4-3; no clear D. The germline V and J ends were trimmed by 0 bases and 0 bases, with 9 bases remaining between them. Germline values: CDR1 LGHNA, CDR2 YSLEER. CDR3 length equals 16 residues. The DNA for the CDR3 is TGCGCCAGCAGCCAAGATAGCGGGCGCTCTGGAAACACCATATATTTT. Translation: CASSQDSGRSGNTIYF.

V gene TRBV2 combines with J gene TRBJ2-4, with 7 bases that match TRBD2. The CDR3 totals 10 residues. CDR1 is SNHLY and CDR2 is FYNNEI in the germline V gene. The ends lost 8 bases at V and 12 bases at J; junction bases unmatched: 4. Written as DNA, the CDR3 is TGTGCCAGCGGGAGGGGCGATCAGTACTTC. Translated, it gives CASGRGDQYF.

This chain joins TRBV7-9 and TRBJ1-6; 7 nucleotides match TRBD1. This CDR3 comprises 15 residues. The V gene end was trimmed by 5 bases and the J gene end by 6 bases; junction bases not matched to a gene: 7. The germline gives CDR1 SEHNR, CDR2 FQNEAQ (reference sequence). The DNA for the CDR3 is TGTGCCAGCAGCACAGGGGATTATGGTAATTCACCCCTCCACTTT. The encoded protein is CASSTGDYGNSPLHF.

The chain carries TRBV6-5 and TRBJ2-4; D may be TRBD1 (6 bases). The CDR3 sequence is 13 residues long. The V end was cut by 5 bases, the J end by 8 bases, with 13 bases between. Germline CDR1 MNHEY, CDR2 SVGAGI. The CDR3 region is CASSQRRGDIQYF. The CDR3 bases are TGTGCCAGCAGTCAACGCAGGGGTGACATTCAGTACTTC.

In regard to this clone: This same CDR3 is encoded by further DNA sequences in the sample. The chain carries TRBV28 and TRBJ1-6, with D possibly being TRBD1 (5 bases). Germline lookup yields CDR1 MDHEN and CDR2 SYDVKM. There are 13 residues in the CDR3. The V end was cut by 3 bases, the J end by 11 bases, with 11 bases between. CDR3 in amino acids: CASSFRGVAPLHF. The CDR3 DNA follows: TGTGCCAGCAGTTTCCGGGGGGTGGCACCCCTCCACTTT.

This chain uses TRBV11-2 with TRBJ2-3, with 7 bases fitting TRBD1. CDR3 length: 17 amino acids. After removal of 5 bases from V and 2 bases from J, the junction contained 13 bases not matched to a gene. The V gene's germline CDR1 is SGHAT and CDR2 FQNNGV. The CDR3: CASSHQGQFSPTDTQYF. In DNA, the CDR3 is TGTGCCAGCAGCCACCAGGGACAGTTCTCCCCCACAGATACGCAGTATTTT. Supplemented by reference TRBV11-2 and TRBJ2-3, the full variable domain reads EAGVAQSPRYKIIEKRQSVAFWCNPISGHATLYWYQQILGQGPKLLIQFQNNGVVDDSQLPKDRFSAERLKGVDSTLKIQPAKLEDSAVYLCASSHQGQFSPTDTQYFGPGTRLTVL.

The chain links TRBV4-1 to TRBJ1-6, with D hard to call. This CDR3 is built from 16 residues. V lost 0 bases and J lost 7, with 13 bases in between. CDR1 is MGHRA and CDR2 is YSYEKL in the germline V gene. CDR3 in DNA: TGCGCCAGCAGCCAAGATCCGGGGAACGGGAATTCACCCCTCCACTTT. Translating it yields CASSQDPGNGNSPLHF.

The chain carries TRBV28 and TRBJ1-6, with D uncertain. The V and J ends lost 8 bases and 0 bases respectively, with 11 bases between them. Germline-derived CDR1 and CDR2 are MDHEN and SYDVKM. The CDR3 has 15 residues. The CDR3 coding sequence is TGTGCCAGCGGCGACATAAGCTCCTATAATTCACCCCTCCACTTT. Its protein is CASGDISSYNSPLHF.

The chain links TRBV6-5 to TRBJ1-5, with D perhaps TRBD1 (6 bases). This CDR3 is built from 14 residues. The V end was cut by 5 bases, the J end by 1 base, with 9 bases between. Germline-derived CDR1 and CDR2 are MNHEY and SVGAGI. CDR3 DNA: TGTGCCAGCAGTAGAGGGACAAGCAATCAGCCCCAGCATTTT. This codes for CASSRGTSNQPQHF.

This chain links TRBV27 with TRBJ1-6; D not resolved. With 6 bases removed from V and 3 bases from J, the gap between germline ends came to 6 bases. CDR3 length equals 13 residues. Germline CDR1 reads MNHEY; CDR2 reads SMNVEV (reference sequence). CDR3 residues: CASSVGYNSPLHF. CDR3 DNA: TGTGCCAGCAGCGTCGGCTATAATTCACCCCTCCACTTT.

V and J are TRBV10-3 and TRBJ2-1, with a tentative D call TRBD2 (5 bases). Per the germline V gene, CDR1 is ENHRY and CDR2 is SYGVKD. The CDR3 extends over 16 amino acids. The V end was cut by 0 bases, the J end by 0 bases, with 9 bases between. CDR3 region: CAISESAAVSYNEQFF. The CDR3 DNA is TGTGCCATCAGTGAGTCAGCGGCAGTCTCCTACAATGAGCAGTTCTTC.

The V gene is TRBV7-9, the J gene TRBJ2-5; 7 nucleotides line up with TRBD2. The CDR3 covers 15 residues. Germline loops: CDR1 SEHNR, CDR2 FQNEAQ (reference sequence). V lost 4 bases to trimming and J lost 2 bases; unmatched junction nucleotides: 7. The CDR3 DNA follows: TGTGCCAGCAGCTCCGCCGGGACTATACAAGAGACCCAGTACTTC. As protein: CASSSAGTIQETQYF.

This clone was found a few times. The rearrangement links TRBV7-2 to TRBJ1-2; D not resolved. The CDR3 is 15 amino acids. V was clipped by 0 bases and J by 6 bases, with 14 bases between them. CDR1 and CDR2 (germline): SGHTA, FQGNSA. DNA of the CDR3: TGTGCCAGCAGCTTAGCAGTGTGGAGGGAAGATGGCTACACCTTC. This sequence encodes CASSLAVWREDGYTF.

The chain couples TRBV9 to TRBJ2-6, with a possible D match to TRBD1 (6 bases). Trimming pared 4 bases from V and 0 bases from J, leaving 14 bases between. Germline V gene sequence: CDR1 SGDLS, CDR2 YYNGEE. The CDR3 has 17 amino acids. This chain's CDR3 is CASSKGVSGSGANVLTF. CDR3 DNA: TGTGCCAGCAGCAAGGGGGTTTCGGGCTCTGGGGCCAACGTCCTGACTTTC.

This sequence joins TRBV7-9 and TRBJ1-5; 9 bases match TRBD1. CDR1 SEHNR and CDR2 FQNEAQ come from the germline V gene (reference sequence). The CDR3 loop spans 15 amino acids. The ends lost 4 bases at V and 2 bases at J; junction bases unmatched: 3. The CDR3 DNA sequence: TGTGCCAGCAGCTCCAGGACAGGGGGCAATCAGCCCCAGCATTTT. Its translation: CASSSRTGGNQPQHF.

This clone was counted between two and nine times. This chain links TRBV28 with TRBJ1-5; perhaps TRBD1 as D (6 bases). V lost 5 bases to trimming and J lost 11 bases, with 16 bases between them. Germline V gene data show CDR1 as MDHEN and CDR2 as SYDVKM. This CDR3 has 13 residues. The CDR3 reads CASSTPGVKAQHF. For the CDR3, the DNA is TGTGCCAGCAGTACCCCAGGGGTTAAAGCCCAGCATTTT.

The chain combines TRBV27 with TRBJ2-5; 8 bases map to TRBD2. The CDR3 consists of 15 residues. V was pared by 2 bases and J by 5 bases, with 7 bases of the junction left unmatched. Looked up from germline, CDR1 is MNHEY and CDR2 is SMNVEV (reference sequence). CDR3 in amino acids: CASSLGLAITETQYF. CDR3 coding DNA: TGTGCCAGCAGTTTAGGACTAGCCATTACCGAGACCCAGTACTTC.

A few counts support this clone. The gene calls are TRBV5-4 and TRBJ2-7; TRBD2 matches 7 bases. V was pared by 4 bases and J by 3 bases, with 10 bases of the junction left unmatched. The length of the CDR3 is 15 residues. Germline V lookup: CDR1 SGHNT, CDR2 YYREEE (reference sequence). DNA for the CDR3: TGTGCCAGCAGCCTCCGTGAGGGCGGGGGCTACGAGCAGTACTTC. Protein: CASSLREGGGYEQYF.